The clone carrying this T cell receptor beta chain was counted between two and nine times. The antigen is not known. The sample comes from a study of T cell repertoires in cytomegalovirus infection. Study-level information: Both CMV infection and a matching HLA type were indicated by public TCR beta signatures. Study-level findings and limits: There were carriers of CMV plus the relevant HLA, and cumulative public TCR beta family frequency identified them. Dominant in the ex vivo response were TCR beta clonotypes restricted by HLA-C and specific for CMV.

Trimming shortened V by 5 bases and J by 3 bases, and 24 bases separated the two germline ends. The germline V gene encodes CDR1 MNHEY and CDR2 SMNVEV (reference sequence). The CDR3 is made up of 18 amino acids. MiXCR, run by TCRdb on the reads, gives a single entry per CDR3 protein. The sample contains about 680,000 distinct CDR3 sequences, roughly 26% of which appear only once. This rearrangement joins TRBV27 to TRBJ2-3, with TRBD2 as a possible D gene (5 bases). The sequenced sample consisted of CD8+ T cells from PBMCs. The clonotype originates from a human donor in good health (CMV status not recorded). Some clones in this sample may be carry-over from other donors' samples. The DNA for the CDR3 is TGTGCCAGCAGTCTTTTTCGATCCGGTTCGTCGGGGACAGATACGCAGTATTTT. This sequence encodes CASSLFRSGSSGTDTQYF.